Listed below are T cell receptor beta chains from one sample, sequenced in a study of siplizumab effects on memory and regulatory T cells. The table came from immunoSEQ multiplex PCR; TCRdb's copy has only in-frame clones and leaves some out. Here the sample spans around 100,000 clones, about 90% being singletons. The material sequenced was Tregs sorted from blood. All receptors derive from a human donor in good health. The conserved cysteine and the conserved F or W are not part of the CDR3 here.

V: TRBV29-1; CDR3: SVLQPGAREKLF
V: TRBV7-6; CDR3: ASSLGGVTGELF
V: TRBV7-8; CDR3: ASSLLASGNGEQY
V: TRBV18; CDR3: ASSPGQSFYGYT
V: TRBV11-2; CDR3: ASTFRFGDTGELF
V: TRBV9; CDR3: ASSASSEQTQY
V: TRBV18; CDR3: ASSPRQDRNTIY
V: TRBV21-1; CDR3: ASSKAFRSNEQF
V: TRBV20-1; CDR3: SASHNEQF
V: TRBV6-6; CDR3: ASSPPGQGPDTQY
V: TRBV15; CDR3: ATSRGGRVTTGANVLT
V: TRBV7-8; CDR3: ASSPRLAGYEQY
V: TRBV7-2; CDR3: ASGQSTDTQY
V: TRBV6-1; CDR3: ASSTRDRNNYGYT
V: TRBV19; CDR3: ASSISKIGVYGYT